This T cell receptor (beta chain) was documented in a study of blood T cells in healthy people across ages. A second PCR of about 7 to 12 cycles used a sample-barcoded 5' primer and a J-beta primer mix. A template-switch adaptor with 12 random nucleotides tagged each cDNA molecule. TCRdb redid the calling of the 5' RACE reads with MiXCR, one entry per CDR3 protein. Of fewer than 600,000 distinct CDR3 sequences in the sample, roughly a quarter were seen once. The CDR3 is 16 amino acids. The V and J ends lost 6 bases and 2 bases, in that order; junction bases with no gene match: 9. Germline V CDR1 and CDR2: ENHRY, SYGVKD. Isolating PBMCs gave at least 6 million of these cells per sample. The data also belong to a second study, concerning T cells of mothers and their children. From that second work: Study donors consisted of three healthy Caucasian mothers and their six children.

Sequenced: blood. The receptor's source is a boy between 2 and 15 years old in good health. This chain links TRBV10-3 with TRBJ2-1; 8 nucleotides match TRBD2. CDR3 amino acids: CAIRSSGSVPYNEQFF. CDR3 nucleotide sequence: TGTGCCATCAGGTCTAGCGGGTCGGTCCCCTACAATGAGCAGTTCTTC.